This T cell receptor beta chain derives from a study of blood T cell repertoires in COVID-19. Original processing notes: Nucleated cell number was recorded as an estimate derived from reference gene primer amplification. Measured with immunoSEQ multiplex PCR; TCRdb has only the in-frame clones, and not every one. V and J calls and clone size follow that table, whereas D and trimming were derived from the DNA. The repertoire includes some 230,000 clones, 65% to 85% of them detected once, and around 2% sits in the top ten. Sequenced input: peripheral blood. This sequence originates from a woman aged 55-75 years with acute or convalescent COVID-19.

The CDR3 bases are TGCAGCGTTGGTGAGAGGGCGCAGGGCGGGAGAGAAGCTTTCTTT. Protein sequence: CSVGERAQGGREAFF. V and J are TRBV29-1 and TRBJ1-1; perhaps TRBD1 as D (5 bases). This CDR3 contains 15 residues. Germline lookup yields CDR1 SQVTM and CDR2 ANQGSEA. Trimming took 4 bases from V and 8 from J, leaving 23 bases between them. The variable domain in full, with the rest retrieved from reference TRBV29-1 and TRBJ1-1, is SAVISQKPSRDICQRGTSLTIQCQVDSQVTMMFWYRQQPGQSLTLIATANQGSEATYESGFVIDKFPISRPNLTFSTLTVSNMSPEDSSIYLCSVGERAQGGREAFFGQGTRLTVV.